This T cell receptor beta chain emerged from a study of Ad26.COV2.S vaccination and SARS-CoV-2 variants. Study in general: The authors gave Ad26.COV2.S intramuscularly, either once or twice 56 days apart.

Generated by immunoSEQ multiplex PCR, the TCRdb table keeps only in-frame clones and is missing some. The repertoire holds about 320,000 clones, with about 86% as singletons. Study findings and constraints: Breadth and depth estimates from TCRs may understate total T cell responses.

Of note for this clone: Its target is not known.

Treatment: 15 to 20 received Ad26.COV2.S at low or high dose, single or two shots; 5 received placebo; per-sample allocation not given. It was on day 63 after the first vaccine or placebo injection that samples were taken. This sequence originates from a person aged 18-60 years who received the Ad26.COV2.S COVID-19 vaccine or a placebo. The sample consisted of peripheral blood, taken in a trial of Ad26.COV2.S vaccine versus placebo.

The CDR3 DNA is TGTGCCAGCAGCGTAGGAGGTAGCGGGGGGTATACCGGGGAGCTGTTTTTT. Its protein is CASSVGGSGGYTGELFF. The rearrangement uses TRBV9 and TRBJ2-2; TRBD2 matches at 10 bases. The CDR3 length is 17 residues. CDR1 is SGDLS, CDR2 YYNGEE, per germline. V lost 0 bases, J lost 5 bases, and 7 bases stayed unmatched.